What follows are 8 T cell receptor beta chains derived from one specimen sequenced in a study of cytomegalovirus exposure and HLA in healthy donors. 13 Jbeta primers and 60 Vbeta primers were used for the PCR. Sequencing used immunoSEQ multiplex PCR; TCRdb keeps in-frame clones, though not all of them. The table has 130,000 or so clones, around 78% seen once. Sequenced input: PBMCs. These receptors all stem from a woman aged 40 to 49 in good health and CMV-seronegative.

The rearrangement joins TRBV5-1 to TRBJ2-5; 8 nucleotides line up with TRBD2. V gave up 3 bases and J gave up 2 bases; unmatched junction bases: 3. The germline CDR1 and CDR2 sequences are SGHRS and YFSETQ. The CDR3 consists of 14 residues. The CDR3 DNA reads as TGCGCCAGCAGCTCGACTAGCGTACAAGAGACCCAGTACTTC. Protein product: CASSSTSVQETQYF.

Remarks on this clone: The junction departs from germline at one end; a sequencing error may be responsible. The chain recombines TRBV7-9 with TRBJ1-1, with 7 bases identical to TRBD1. The CDR3 is made up of 14 amino acids. The germline CDR1 and CDR2 sequences are SEHNR and FQNEAQ (reference sequence). The CDR3 here is CSSSNIRDSLEAFF. The DNA for the CDR3 is TGTTCCAGCAGCAATATTAGGGACAGCCTTGAAGCTTTCTTT.

This clone was observed a handful of times. An end of the junction does not agree with germline; a read error may underlie this. V gene TRBV7-9 combines with J gene TRBJ2-3, with 9 bases that match TRBD1. Germline CDR1 and CDR2: SEHNR and FQNEAQ (reference sequence). CDR3 size: 12 residues. The CDR3 protein is CSSSLGQGSQYF. The CDR3, as DNA: TGTTCCAGCAGCCTGGGACAGGGCTCGCAGTATTTT.

This clone was found once. The rearrangement uses TRBV27 and TRBJ2-1; 13 bases line up with TRBD2. The CDR3 loop spans 18 amino acids. J lost 0 bases, V lost 5 bases, and 7 bases had no gene match. CDR1 is MNHEY and CDR2 is SMNVEV in the germline V gene (reference sequence). Written as DNA, the CDR3 is TGTGCCAGCAGTCCCCGGACTAGCGGGAGACTCTCCTACAATGAGCAGTTCTTC. This gives the protein CASSPRTSGRLSYNEQFF.

The CDR3 DNA follows: TGTGCCAGTAGTATTTTTGAAGGCGGGGCCTACGAGCAGTACTTC. Translated, it gives CASSIFEGGAYEQYF. The rearrangement uses TRBV19 and TRBJ2-7; tentative D call: TRBD2 (6 bases). V lost 3 bases and J 2 bases, leaving 14 bases between the germline ends. Germline V gene sequence: CDR1 LNHDA, CDR2 SQIVND (reference sequence). The CDR3 extends over 15 amino acids.

This rearrangement joins TRBV28 to TRBJ1-1; tentative D call: TRBD1 (6 bases). Trimming cost V 8 bases and J 1 base, with 14 bases left between them. Germline V gene lookup returns CDR1 MDHEN and CDR2 SYDVKM. This CDR3 spans 14 amino acids. The CDR3 DNA follows: TGTGCCAGCGTCCCGGGGGGGGCGAACACTGAAGCTTTCTTT. Its protein product is CASVPGGANTEAFF.

The rearrangement uses TRBV2 and TRBJ1-1; D is perhaps TRBD1 (6 bases). This CDR3 has 17 amino acids. The V gene's germline CDR1 is SNHLY and CDR2 FYNNEI. V lost 6 bases to trimming and J lost 4 bases, with 24 bases between them. CDR3 sequence reads: CASSEGYRVMSGTEAFF. The CDR3, as DNA: TGTGCCAGCAGCGAGGGATACAGGGTTATGAGCGGCACTGAAGCTTTCTTT.

J is TRBJ1-5 and V is TRBV10-3; the match to TRBD1 covers 9 bases. V shed 4 bases, J shed 5 bases, and the junction held 3 bases outside the gene matches. The CDR3 totals 14 residues. Per the germline V gene, CDR1 is ENHRY and CDR2 is SYGVKD. CDR3: CAISATGGDQPQHF. The CDR3 region has the DNA TGTGCCATCAGTGCTACAGGGGGCGATCAGCCCCAGCATTTT.